These 20 T cell receptor beta chains share one sample of origin, sequenced in a study of CD8 T cells in ankylosing spondylitis. Findings and limits, study-wide: Ankylosing spondylitis blood appeared to carry a characteristic TCR beta motif of several highly homologous variants.

Their cognate antigens are unknown. MiXCR, applied by TCRdb to the 5' RACE reads, yields one record per CDR3 protein. The sample includes roughly 670,000 distinct CDR3 sequences, 15% to 20% of them seen just once. Sequencing was performed on blood, either unsorted or a sorted T cell fraction (not recorded which). These receptors originate from a male donor with ankylosing spondylitis.

This clonotype occurred a few times. The V and J genes are TRBV5-1 and TRBJ1-6; D remains ambiguous. Trimming took off 0 bases at V and 10 bases at J, with 11 bases between the two ends. This CDR3 is built from 14 residues. Germline-derived CDR1 and CDR2 are SGHRS and YFSETQ. The CDR3 DNA reads TGCGCCAGCAGCTTGGAGGGCAGAGGCTCACCCCTCCACTTT. Translation: CASSLEGRGSPLHF. Full variable domain (rest looked up from reference TRBV5-1 and TRBJ1-6): KAGVTQTPRYLIKTRGQQVTLSCSPISGHRSVSWYQQTPGQGLQFLFEYFSETQRNKGNFPGRFSGRQFSNSRSEMNVSTLELGDSALYLCASSLEGRGSPLHFGNGTRLTVT.

The chain uses TRBV12-3 or TRBV12-4 and TRBJ2-6; D may be TRBD2 (5 bases). Trimming took 7 bases from V and 1 from J, leaving 14 bases between them. The CDR3 is made up of 16 amino acids. The CDR3 spells CASTLEARSGANVLTF. CDR3 nucleotide sequence: TGTGCCAGCACCCTGGAGGCAAGGTCTGGGGCCAACGTCCTGACTTTC.

In its sample, this clonotype was seen a few times. This chain uses TRBV10-2 with TRBJ2-7, with 7 bases lining up with TRBD2. Germline lookup yields CDR1 WSHSY and CDR2 SAAADI. The CDR3 is 15 residues long. The V segment lost 4 bases and the J segment 2 bases; nucleotides outside the gene matches: 8. CDR3 in amino acids: CASSAPGGATYEQYF. The DNA for the CDR3 is TGCGCCAGCAGTGCCCCGGGGGGTGCTACCTACGAGCAGTACTTC.

This clonotype has at least ten counts. DNA for the CDR3: TGTGCCAGCAACCCGACTACCGGAATGGATACGCAGTATTTT. Translation: CASNPTTGMDTQYF. This chain uses TRBV28 with TRBJ2-3, with D maybe TRBD2 (5 bases). V was trimmed by 7 bases and J by 6 bases, leaving 17 bases between them. This CDR3 region has 14 residues. Germline V gene sequence: CDR1 MDHEN, CDR2 SYDVKM.

This clonotype was detected a few times. V and J are TRBV4-1 and TRBJ2-7; either TRBD1 or TRBD2 may supply D (5 bases each). The CDR3 covers 15 residues. V dropped 4 bases and J dropped 3 bases, with 16 bases sitting between them. The germline V gene encodes CDR1 MGHRA and CDR2 YSYEKL. The CDR3 region has the DNA TGCGCCAGCAGCCCCCTTCCGGGACGATTCTACGAGCAGTACTTC. Amino acids: CASSPLPGRFYEQYF.

The rearrangement uses TRBV5-4 and TRBJ2-1; 9 nucleotides line up with TRBD1. In germline, CDR1 is SGHNT, CDR2 YYREEE (reference sequence). V dropped 4 bases and J dropped 4; count of bases not matched to a gene: 6. The CDR3 covers 15 residues. CDR3 nucleotide sequence: TGTGCCAGCAGCGGGACAGGGTTAGATTACAATGAGCAGTTCTTC. Translating it yields CASSGTGLDYNEQFF. The full variable domain, with the rest looked up from reference TRBV5-4 and TRBJ2-1, is ETGVTQSPTHLIKTRGQQVTLRCSSQSGHNTVSWYQQALGQGPQFIFQYYREEENGRGNFPPRFSGLQFPNYSSELNVNALELDDSALYLCASSGTGLDYNEQFFGPGTRLTVL.

This sequence joins TRBV15 and TRBJ2-2, with TRBD1 as a possible D gene (6 bases). The ends were cut back, 0 bases at V and 1 base at J, with 12 bases in the middle. This CDR3 has 17 residues. The germline gives CDR1 LNHNV, CDR2 YYDKDF (reference sequence). CDR3 bases: TGTGCCACCAGCAGAGATCGGGACACCTGGAACACCGGGGAGCTGTTTTTT. It specifies CATSRDRDTWNTGELFF.

The sample holds a few counts of this clonotype. The V and J genes are TRBV4-1 and TRBJ2-6, with no clear D. The CDR3 runs 18 residues. The germline V and J ends were trimmed by 1 base and 2 bases, with 15 bases remaining between them. Germline V CDR1 and CDR2: MGHRA, YSYEKL. Here the CDR3 DNA reads TGCGCCAGCAGCCAAGTAGATATGGGATTCCCTGGGGCCAACGTCCTGACTTTC. Residues: CASSQVDMGFPGANVLTF.

This clonotype was recorded many times. This sequence joins TRBV12-3 or TRBV12-4 and TRBJ2-7, with D possibly being TRBD1 (6 bases). V shed 6 bases and J shed 4 bases, with 16 bases lying between them. This CDR3 is 14 amino acids long. CDR3 sequence reads: CASSQTGTHYEQYF. CDR3 in DNA: TGTGCCAGCAGCCAAACCGGGACACATTACGAGCAGTACTTC.

The chain recombines TRBV19 with TRBJ2-7; D not resolved. This CDR3 has 14 residues. Germline V lookup: CDR1 LNHDA, CDR2 SQIVND (reference sequence). Between the trimmed V and J ends, which lost 5 bases and 2 bases, there was a span of 13 bases. The chain's CDR3 is CASSAIESPYEQYF. CDR3 DNA sequence: TGTGCCAGTAGTGCGATAGAGTCCCCCTACGAGCAGTACTTC.

This clonotype came up a few times. V and J are TRBV6-2 or TRBV6-3 and TRBJ2-3, with TRBD2 identical over 10 bases. The germline CDR1 and CDR2 sequences are MNHEY and SVGEGT. V trimming: 6 bases; J trimming: 5 bases; junction bases outside the gene matches: 11. This CDR3 is built from 16 residues. The CDR3 loop is CASSILLAGTGDTQYF. DNA of the CDR3: TGTGCCAGCAGCATCCTACTAGCGGGAACGGGAGATACGCAGTATTTT.

V and J are TRBV12-3 or TRBV12-4 and TRBJ1-1; 8 nucleotides line up with TRBD1. The CDR3 has 14 amino acids. After removal of 6 bases from V and 1 base from J, the junction contained 4 bases not matched to a gene. The CDR3 DNA reads as TGTGCCAGCAGAGTAACAGGGGGGAACACTGAAGCTTTCTTT. Translated: CASRVTGGNTEAFF.

The chain has TRBV29-1 and TRBJ1-1, with a possible D match to TRBD1 (5 bases). The CDR3 extends over 15 amino acids. V shed 0 bases and J shed 8 bases, with 19 bases lying between them. Germline CDR1 SQVTM, CDR2 ANQGSEA. This CDR3 reads CSVEDNPLGPPEAFF. Written as DNA, the CDR3 is TGCAGCGTTGAAGATAACCCCCTGGGGCCGCCCGAAGCTTTCTTT.

This clonotype was seen a few times. The chain is built from TRBV27 and TRBJ2-7; 12 nucleotides agree with TRBD1. This CDR3 comprises 15 residues. J was trimmed by 2 bases and V by 5 bases; bases with no gene match: 4. Germline V CDR1 and CDR2: MNHEY, SMNVEV (reference sequence). CDR3 sequence (DNA): TGTGCCAGCAGTCGGGGGGACAGGGGGCCCTACGAGCAGTACTTC. This translates into CASSRGDRGPYEQYF.

The chain recombines TRBV9 with TRBJ2-3, with D possibly matching TRBD2 (5 bases). Looked up from germline, CDR1 is SGDLS and CDR2 is YYNGEE. The ends were cut back, 0 bases at V and 6 bases at J, with 17 bases in the middle. The CDR3 runs to 16 residues. The CDR3 here is CASSVGAGLSSDTQYF. CDR3 coding DNA: TGTGCCAGCAGCGTAGGCGCGGGCCTTTCGTCGGATACGCAGTATTTT.

This clonotype was picked up a small number of times. The J gene is TRBJ1-5, the V gene TRBV6-2 or TRBV6-3, with D unclear. Trimming took off 1 base at V and 11 bases at J, with 9 bases between the two ends. This CDR3 comprises 12 residues. Germline lookup yields CDR1 MNHEY and CDR2 SVGEGT. CDR3 DNA: TGTGCCAGCAGTTACTACGACCGGACCCAGCATTTT. This translates into CASSYYDRTQHF.

This clonotype was detected only a few times. V gene TRBV5-1 combines with J gene TRBJ2-7; tentative D call: TRBD2 (5 bases). CDR1 SGHRS and CDR2 YFSETQ come from the germline V gene. This CDR3 comprises 16 residues. Trimming shortened V by 0 bases and J by 6 bases, and 19 bases separated the two germline ends. The CDR3: CASSLGSGGVGSEQYF. Written as DNA, the CDR3 is TGCGCCAGCAGCTTGGGCTCCGGTGGCGTGGGGAGCGAGCAGTACTTC. The whole variable domain, filled in from reference TRBV5-1 and TRBJ2-7, reads KAGVTQTPRYLIKTRGQQVTLSCSPISGHRSVSWYQQTPGQGLQFLFEYFSETQRNKGNFPGRFSGRQFSNSRSEMNVSTLELGDSALYLCASSLGSGGVGSEQYFGPGTRLTVT.

This clonotype was picked up a small number of times. V and J are TRBV6-4 and TRBJ1-1; tentatively, D is TRBD1 (5 bases). Germline CDR1 reads MRHNA; CDR2 reads SNTAGT. The ends were cut back, 6 bases at V and 5 bases at J, with 19 bases in the middle. The CDR3 has 15 amino acids. CDR3 region: CASRTPGPGRTEAFF. The CDR3, as DNA: TGTGCCAGCAGGACACCGGGCCCAGGGAGGACTGAAGCTTTCTTT.

This chain joins TRBV29-1 and TRBJ2-1; D not resolved. The V end was cut by 7 bases, the J end by 9 bases, with 13 bases between. This CDR3 has 11 residues. Germline loops: CDR1 SQVTM, CDR2 ANQGSEA. The CDR3 sequence: CSAGSFTEQFF. CDR3 DNA sequence: TGCAGCGCTGGCAGCTTTACTGAGCAGTTCTTC.

This clonotype has at least ten counts. CDR3 region: CASSLAEGDTQYF. The CDR3 coding sequence is TGTGCCAGCAGCTTAGCTGAGGGGGATACGCAGTATTTT. The V and J genes are TRBV5-6 and TRBJ2-3; D might be TRBD1 or TRBD2, each matching 5 bases. The germline V gene encodes CDR1 SGHDT and CDR2 YYEEEE. The CDR3 spans 13 residues. Trimming shortened V by 2 bases and J by 6 bases, and 10 bases separated the two germline ends.